One sample yielded the 4 T cell receptor beta chains listed below, sequenced in a study of blood T cells in healthy people across ages. The use of a sample-barcoded 5' primer and a J-beta primer mix characterized a second PCR of roughly 7 to 12 cycles. TCRdb reprocessed the 5' RACE reads via MiXCR and lists one record per CDR3 protein. The table includes 850,000 to 1,100,000 distinct CDR3 sequences, approximately 38% detected once. The sequenced sample consisted of blood. These receptors were obtained from a man in his late teens or twenties in good health.

The chain uses TRBV4-1 and TRBJ1-5; D is unclear. The germline V gene encodes CDR1 MGHRA and CDR2 YSYEKL. Trimming cost V 0 bases and J 2 bases, with 17 bases left between them. CDR3 length: 18 residues. The CDR3 protein is CASSQEWEASNGNQPQHF. CDR3 sequence (DNA): TGCGCCAGCAGCCAAGAGTGGGAGGCCTCAAACGGCAATCAGCCCCAGCATTTT.

This clonotype was seen only a few times. The chain combines TRBV20-1 with TRBJ2-7, with 11 bases fitting TRBD2. The germline gives CDR1 DFQATT, CDR2 SNEGSKA (reference sequence). Losses at the gene ends were 6 bases for V and 7 bases for J; bases not matched to a gene: 14. This CDR3 is 15 amino acids long. This chain's CDR3 is CSALDVLAGGWEQYF. For the CDR3, the DNA is TGCAGTGCCCTAGACGTCCTAGCGGGGGGTTGGGAGCAGTACTTC.

This clonotype was detected only a few times. The rearrangement links TRBV6-1 to TRBJ2-7; 10 bases match TRBD1. Germline trimming cut 5 bases from V and 2 bases from J; bases unmatched to any gene: 3. The germline V gene has CDR1 MNHNS and CDR2 SASEGT. The CDR3 covers 14 residues. CDR3 in amino acids: CASSTGQGAYEQYF. The CDR3 nucleotides read TGTGCCAGCAGTACTGGACAGGGGGCCTACGAGCAGTACTTC.

This clonotype was observed a handful of times. The chain links TRBV5-6 to TRBJ2-3, with D unclear. CDR1 and CDR2 (germline): SGHDT, YYEEEE. This CDR3 has 13 amino acids. The V gene lost 1 base and the J gene lost 4 bases, with 7 bases spanning the gap. CDR3: CASSLTTSDTQYF. DNA of the CDR3: TGTGCCAGCAGCTTGACGACTTCAGATACGCAGTATTTT.